Following are 23 T cell receptor beta chains from one sample sequenced in a study of cytomegalovirus exposure and HLA in healthy donors. The PCR used 60 Vbeta and 13 Jbeta primers. Data came from immunoSEQ multiplex PCR; TCRdb stores just in-frame clones and leaves some out. This sample has 100,000 to 140,000 clones, with around three quarters found just once. Sample: PBMCs. The receptors here all came from a man aged 30 to 39 in good health and CMV-seronegative.

The chain joins TRBV11-2 to TRBJ2-5, with D unclear. The CDR3 consists of 13 residues. V was clipped by 3 bases and J by 5 bases, with 10 bases between them. Germline V gene data show CDR1 as SGHAT and CDR2 as FQNNGV. The CDR3 reads CASSFDVRETQYF. In DNA, the CDR3 is TGTGCCAGCAGCTTTGATGTGCGGGAGACCCAGTACTTC. Full variable domain (rest looked up from reference TRBV11-2 and TRBJ2-5): EAGVAQSPRYKIIEKRQSVAFWCNPISGHATLYWYQQILGQGPKLLIQFQNNGVVDDSQLPKDRFSAERLKGVDSTLKIQPAKLEDSAVYLCASSFDVRETQYFGPGTRLLVL.

This chain links TRBV30 with TRBJ1-5, with D uncertain. The CDR3 is 12 residues long. Germline assignment: CDR1 GTSNPN and CDR2 SVGIG (reference sequence). V lost 2 bases and J lost 7, with 9 bases in between. The CDR3 here is CAWSSEGQPQHF. The CDR3 DNA is TGTGCCTGGAGTTCCGAGGGCCAGCCCCAGCATTTT.

The chain combines TRBV7-3 with TRBJ2-5; no reliable D call. V lost 2 bases, J lost 5 bases, and 15 bases lay in between. This CDR3 comprises 15 residues. CDR1 and CDR2 (germline): SGHTA, FQGTGA. CDR3 loop: CASSLPPVQPETQYF. CDR3 nucleotides: TGTGCCAGCAGCTTACCCCCCGTACAGCCGGAGACCCAGTACTTC.

The V call is TRBV27, the J call TRBJ1-1; weak D call: TRBD1 (5 bases). CDR1 MNHEY and CDR2 SMNVEV come from the germline V gene (reference sequence). The CDR3 has 13 residues. The V end was cut by 5 bases, the J end by 1 base, with 8 bases between. For the CDR3, the DNA is TGTGCCAGCAGTCTGGACAAGAACACTGAAGCTTTCTTT. This codes for CASSLDKNTEAFF.

This chain connects TRBV5-1 to TRBJ2-3, with 7 bases fitting TRBD2. This CDR3 has 16 residues. From germline, CDR1 is SGHRS and CDR2 YFSETQ. The trim removed 5 bases at V and 2 bases at J, leaving 11 bases unmatched. CDR3 sequence reads: CASRDNAGDPTDTQYF. The CDR3 bases are TGCGCCAGCAGAGACAACGCGGGAGATCCCACAGATACGCAGTATTTT.

This clone was counted once. The rearrangement uses TRBV7-6 and TRBJ2-1, with D maybe TRBD2 (5 bases). Germline CDR1 is SGHVS and CDR2 is FNYEAQ. CDR3 length equals 16 residues. Trimming cost V 0 bases and J 8 bases, with 17 bases left between them. The CDR3 here is CASSLAPSGSVDEQFF. In DNA form, the CDR3 reads TGTGCCAGCAGCTTAGCGCCCAGCGGTTCGGTGGATGAGCAGTTCTTC.

The chain carries TRBV10-3 and TRBJ2-3; tentatively, D is TRBD2 (6 bases). This CDR3 spans 15 amino acids. V lost 5 bases to trimming and J lost 0 bases, with 12 bases between them. Germline V lookup: CDR1 ENHRY, CDR2 SYGVKD. The CDR3 protein is CAISQGGVSTDTQYF. The CDR3 coding sequence is TGTGCCATCAGTCAGGGAGGCGTGAGCACAGATACGCAGTATTTT.

The chain combines TRBV5-1 with TRBJ2-1; 13 bases align to TRBD2. This CDR3 is built from 16 residues. Germline CDR1 and CDR2: SGHRS and YFSETQ. V gave up 3 bases and J gave up 5 bases; unmatched junction bases: 5. CDR3 bases: TGCGCCAGCAGCTCCGGACTAGCGGGGGACCACAATGAGCAGTTCTTC. This translates into CASSSGLAGDHNEQFF.

The rearrangement joins TRBV9 to TRBJ2-2; 7 bases align to TRBD1. Per germline, CDR1 SGDLS and CDR2 YYNGEE. This CDR3 is built from 18 residues. V lost 0 bases, J lost 6 bases, and 14 bases stayed unmatched. The CDR3, as DNA: TGTGCCAGCAGCGTAGCTCTACGGGACAGCAAATGGTCCGGGGAGCTGTTTTTT. Its translation: CASSVALRDSKWSGELFF.

The V gene is TRBV6-1, the J gene TRBJ1-1; TRBD1 agrees at 8 bases. After removal of 4 bases from V and 7 bases from J, the junction contained 8 bases not matched to a gene. Looked up from germline, CDR1 is MNHNS and CDR2 is SASEGT. The CDR3 has 14 amino acids. The CDR3 nucleotides are TGTGCCAGCAGTGGATTGGACAGGGAGGGTGAAGCTTTCTTT. Its translation: CASSGLDREGEAFF.

This chain links TRBV9 with TRBJ2-5; 12 bases are a match to TRBD2. V dropped 4 bases and J dropped 3; count of bases not matched to a gene: 7. The CDR3 totals 16 residues. Germline V CDR1 and CDR2: SGDLS, YYNGEE. CDR3 in amino acids: CASSYGLAGKEETQYF. CDR3 nucleotide sequence: TGTGCCAGCAGCTATGGACTAGCGGGGAAGGAAGAGACCCAGTACTTC. The entire variable domain, with the rest obtained from reference TRBV9 and TRBJ2-5, is as follows: DSGVTQTPKHLITATGQRVTLRCSPRSGDLSVYWYQQSLDQGLQFLIQYYNGEERAKGNILERFSAQQFPDLHSELNLSSLELGDSALYFCASSYGLAGKEETQYFGPGTRLLVL.

The rearrangement uses TRBV10-3 and TRBJ2-1; 13 positions agree with TRBD2. The CDR3 is 16 amino acids. Germline V gene lookup returns CDR1 ENHRY and CDR2 SYGVKD. J was trimmed by 4 bases and V by 2 bases; bases with no gene match: 2. The CDR3: CAISEGTSGTYNEQFF. The CDR3 coding sequence is TGTGCCATCAGTGAGGGGACTAGCGGGACTTACAATGAGCAGTTCTTC.

The V call is TRBV6-5, the J call TRBJ2-1; D may be TRBD2 (6 bases). The CDR3 length is 15 residues. Germline CDR1 MNHEY, CDR2 SVGAGI. V lost 2 bases, J lost 7 bases, and 15 bases lay in between. CDR3 sequence reads: CASSYGAGKWNEQFF. The CDR3 region has the DNA TGTGCCAGCAGTTACGGTGCGGGAAAATGGAATGAGCAGTTCTTC.

There are a few counts of this clone. V gene TRBV7-9 combines with J gene TRBJ1-5; possible D gene TRBD1, 6 bases. Trimming cost V 5 bases and J 5 bases, with 10 bases left between them. CDR1 SEHNR and CDR2 FQNEAQ come from the germline V gene (reference sequence). The length of the CDR3 is 13 residues. The CDR3 sequence: CASSRTEDQPQHF. The CDR3 region has the DNA TGTGCCAGCAGCCGGACAGAGGATCAGCCCCAGCATTTT.

The chain employs TRBV19 and TRBJ2-7, with TRBD2 as a possible D gene (6 bases). The CDR3 extends over 14 amino acids. With 3 bases removed from V and 0 bases from J, the gap between germline ends came to 9 bases. The germline V gene encodes CDR1 LNHDA and CDR2 SQIVND (reference sequence). This chain's CDR3 is CASSMGGSSYEQYF. In DNA, the CDR3 is TGTGCCAGTAGTATGGGGGGTAGCTCCTACGAGCAGTACTTC.

The rearrangement joins TRBV6-6 to TRBJ1-5; 8 bases map to TRBD1. Trimming cost V 4 bases and J 3 bases; bases outside gene matches: 8. This CDR3 contains 16 residues. Germline V gene data show CDR1 as MNHNY and CDR2 as SVGAGI (reference sequence). CDR3 sequence reads: CASSSAGTGSNQPQHF. The CDR3 DNA reads as TGTGCCAGCAGTTCCGCCGGGACAGGTTCCAATCAGCCCCAGCATTTT.

This clone turned up a few times. The rearrangement links TRBV5-6 to TRBJ1-4; D is ambiguous. CDR1 is SGHDT and CDR2 is YYEEEE in the germline V gene. The V end was cut by 6 bases, the J end by 8 bases, with 11 bases between. This CDR3 comprises 12 residues. Written as DNA, the CDR3 is TGTGCCAGCAAGGGCTCTAGCGAAAAACTGTTTTTT. Translating gives CASKGSSEKLFF. Drawing the rest from reference TRBV5-6 and TRBJ1-4, the complete variable domain is DAGVTQSPTHLIKTRGQQVTLRCSPKSGHDTVSWYQQALGQGPQFIFQYYEEEERQRGNFPDRFSGHQFPNYSSELNVNALLLGDSALYLCASKGSSEKLFFGSGTQLSVL.

A remark on this clone: The sample carries other DNA sequences with the same CDR3. The chain joins TRBV6-4 to TRBJ1-1, with D possibly being TRBD1 (6 bases). From germline, CDR1 is MRHNA and CDR2 SNTAGT. V was cut by 3 bases and J by 5 bases, with 10 bases left in between. CDR3 length equals 13 residues. The CDR3 nucleotides read TGTGCCAGCAGTGAGCTTCAGGGGACTGAAGCTTTCTTT. This translates into CASSELQGTEAFF.

The chain carries TRBV28 and TRBJ2-2, with D perhaps TRBD1 (6 bases). Germline V gene sequence: CDR1 MDHEN, CDR2 SYDVKM. This CDR3 has 14 residues. With 4 bases removed from V and 2 bases from J, the gap between germline ends came to 8 bases. For the CDR3, the DNA is TGTGCCAGCAGTTCGGACAGTAACACCGGGGAGCTGTTTTTT. It codes for CASSSDSNTGELFF.

The rearrangement joins TRBV7-8 to TRBJ1-3; no clear D. The V end was cut by 0 bases, the J end by 0 bases, with 6 bases between. Germline lookup yields CDR1 SGHVS and CDR2 FQNEAQ. CDR3 length: 15 residues. CDR3 DNA sequence: TGTGCCAGCAGCTTAGCGACTGTCTCTGGAAACACCATATATTTT. Protein product: CASSLATVSGNTIYF.

This sequence joins TRBV30 and TRBJ1-2; D is unclear. The V end was cut by 0 bases, the J end by 0 bases, with 5 bases between. This CDR3 comprises 13 residues. Germline-derived CDR1 and CDR2 are GTSNPN and SVGIG (reference sequence). The CDR3: CAWSVTANYGYTF. DNA for the CDR3: TGTGCCTGGAGTGTAACAGCTAACTATGGCTACACCTTC.

V and J are TRBV15 and TRBJ1-1; D gene unclear. CDR1 LNHNV and CDR2 YYDKDF come from the germline V gene (reference sequence). Trimming shortened V by 0 bases and J by 4 bases, and 15 bases separated the two germline ends. The CDR3 has 16 residues. This CDR3 reads CATSRDFNMLSTEAFF. In DNA, the CDR3 is TGTGCCACCAGCAGAGATTTTAATATGTTGAGCACTGAAGCTTTCTTT.

The V and J genes are TRBV28 and TRBJ1-4; D is undetermined. The germline V gene encodes CDR1 MDHEN and CDR2 SYDVKM. Trimming took 6 bases from V and 6 from J, leaving 20 bases between them. The CDR3 totals 16 residues. The DNA of the CDR3 is TGTGCCAGCAGCCTAGCTCTTGGGTCTGCGGATGAAAAACTGTTTTTT. It specifies CASSLALGSADEKLFF.